These 27 T cell receptor beta chains came from one sample sequenced in a study of T cell repertoires in cytomegalovirus infection. TCRdb reanalysed the reads using MiXCR and keeps one entry per CDR3 protein. Of 630,000 or so distinct CDR3 sequences in the sample, approximately 24% were seen once. Sequencing was carried out using CD8+ T cells from PBMCs. The receptors derive from a human donor in good health (CMV status not recorded). Some clones in this sample may be carry-over from other donors' samples.

The sample holds a few counts of this clonotype. The rearrangement joins TRBV19 to TRBJ2-2; TRBD2 agrees at 11 bases. Trimming took 5 bases from V and 4 from J; bases not matched to a gene: 6. The CDR3 loop spans 16 amino acids. CDR1 and CDR2 from the germline V gene are LNHDA and SQIVND (reference sequence). CDR3: CASSSGLADTTGELFF. CDR3 nucleotides: TGTGCCAGTAGTTCGGGACTAGCGGACACCACCGGGGAGCTGTTTTTT.

Note on this clonotype: Being one base from a much bigger clone, this may be a read error. The chain has TRBV7-2 and TRBJ2-3; no definite D call. Germline V gives CDR1 SGHTA, CDR2 FQGNSA. The CDR3 extends over 13 amino acids. The V end lost 3 bases, the J end lost 6 bases, and 10 bases lay between the germline ends. The CDR3 sequence: CTSSFLGLDTQYF. CDR3 DNA: TGTACCAGCAGCTTCTTGGGGTTGGATACGCAGTATTTT. The whole variable domain, filled in from reference TRBV7-2 and TRBJ2-3, reads GAGVSQSPSNKVTEKGKDVELRCDPISGHTALYWYRQSLGQGLEFLIYFQGNSAPDKSGLPSDRFSAERTGGSVSTLTIQRTQQEDSAVYLCTSSFLGLDTQYFGPGTRLTVL.

This clonotype occurred many times. V and J are TRBV7-9 and TRBJ2-7, with D perhaps matching TRBD1 or TRBD2 (6 bases each). The CDR3 runs to 14 residues. CDR1 is SEHNR and CDR2 is FQNEAQ in the germline V gene (reference sequence). With 6 bases removed from V and 7 bases from J, the gap between germline ends came to 19 bases. CDR3 sequence (DNA): TGTGCCAGCAGTGTTGTGGGGGGCTTCGGGGAGCAGTACTTC. Residues: CASSVVGGFGEQYF.

In nucleotides, the CDR3 is TGTGCCAGCAGCCAAGGGGGGCGCAGGGGCTACACCTTC. Translation: CASSQGGRRGYTF. The chain has TRBV14 and TRBJ1-2, with D possibly being TRBD1 (6 bases). The CDR3 length is 13 residues. The ends were cut back, 1 base at V and 8 bases at J, with 11 bases in the middle. Per the germline V gene, CDR1 is SGHDN and CDR2 is FVKESK.

This clonotype was seen more than once but under ten times. This chain connects TRBV6-2 or TRBV6-3 to TRBJ2-3; 14 bases are a match to TRBD2. This CDR3 has 18 amino acids. Trimming cost V 0 bases and J 5 bases; bases outside gene matches: 7. Looked up from germline, CDR1 is MNHEY and CDR2 is SVGEGT. The CDR3 region is CASSYSHGLAGGGDTQYF. The CDR3, as DNA: TGTGCCAGCAGTTACTCTCACGGACTAGCGGGGGGAGGAGATACGCAGTATTTT.

This clonotype was detected only a few times. The chain links TRBV28 to TRBJ2-5, with TRBD2 matching 9 bases. Germline values: CDR1 MDHEN, CDR2 SYDVKM. The CDR3 contains 15 residues. Losses at the gene ends were 8 bases for V and 2 bases for J; bases not matched to a gene: 9. The CDR3 sequence is CASQGLAGQQETQYF. The DNA for the CDR3 is TGTGCCAGCCAAGGGCTAGCGGGGCAACAAGAGACCCAGTACTTC.

This clonotype was picked up a small number of times. V and J are TRBV28 and TRBJ2-5, with D possibly called TRBD1 or TRBD2 (5 bases each). V was clipped by 0 bases and J by 5 bases, with 16 bases between them. Germline V CDR1 and CDR2: MDHEN, SYDVKM. The CDR3 has 16 amino acids. The CDR3 region has the DNA TGTGCCAGCAGTTTATGGCAGAGGGGACGCCAGGAGACCCAGTACTTC. It codes for CASSLWQRGRQETQYF. Variable domain in full (rest from reference TRBV28 and TRBJ2-5): DVKVTQSSRYLVKRTGEKVFLECVQDMDHENMFWYRQDPGLGLRLIYFSYDVKMKEKGDIPEGYSVSREKKERFSLILESASTNQTSMYLCASSLWQRGRQETQYFGPGTRLLVL.

This clonotype occurred many times. The chain uses TRBV7-6 and TRBJ2-7, with D tentatively TRBD2 (6 bases). Per the germline V gene, CDR1 is SGHVS and CDR2 is FNYEAQ. The CDR3 totals 12 residues. The ends were cut back, 1 base at V and 7 bases at J, with 8 bases in the middle. The CDR3: CASSLGEVEQYF. CDR3 DNA: TGTGCCAGCAGCTTAGGGGAGGTGGAGCAGTACTTC.

J is TRBJ1-1 and V is TRBV27, with 10 bases that match TRBD1. The trim removed 8 bases at V and 6 bases at J, leaving 6 bases unmatched. Per germline, CDR1 MNHEY and CDR2 SMNVEV (reference sequence). This CDR3 is 13 amino acids long. Here the CDR3 DNA reads TGTGCCAGCGCGGGGACAGGGGTGTCTGAAGCTTTCTTT. Translated: CASAGTGVSEAFF.

In this sample, this clonotype turned up a few times. J is TRBJ1-1 and V is TRBV5-1, with D unclear. This CDR3 spans 17 amino acids. V was shortened by 3 bases and J by 3 bases, with 21 bases between the two germline ends. CDR1 and CDR2 from the germline V gene are SGHRS and YFSETQ. In DNA, the CDR3 is TGCGCCAGCAGCTCGGTCGCTCAGGAGTACCTGGACACTGAAGCTTTCTTT. It codes for CASSSVAQEYLDTEAFF.

V is TRBV14 and J is TRBJ2-7; the D is unclear. The ends were cut back, 1 base at V and 3 bases at J, with 13 bases in the middle. Germline-derived CDR1 and CDR2 are SGHDN and FVKESK. The CDR3 is 15 residues long. The CDR3 nucleotides are TGTGCCAGCAGCCAAGTGGGCAGGAGCTACTACGAGCAGTACTTC. Translation: CASSQVGRSYYEQYF.

This clonotype has only a few counts. The V gene is TRBV6-2 or TRBV6-3, the J gene TRBJ2-7, with 10 bases lining up with TRBD1. Per the germline V gene, CDR1 is MNHEY and CDR2 is SVGEGT. CDR3 size: 15 residues. Trimming cost V 6 bases and J 4 bases; bases outside gene matches: 9. This chain's CDR3 is CASSPPDRGHYEQYF. The CDR3 DNA follows: TGTGCCAGCAGCCCTCCTGACAGGGGGCATTACGAGCAGTACTTC.

The chain employs TRBV24-1 and TRBJ2-1; 8 bases are shared with TRBD1. Germline-derived CDR1 and CDR2 are KGHDR and SFDVKD. The CDR3 is 16 amino acids. V dropped 6 bases and J dropped 3; count of bases not matched to a gene: 9. Here the CDR3 reads CATSIRQGADYNEQFF. The CDR3 DNA reads TGTGCCACCAGTATCCGCCAGGGGGCTGACTACAATGAGCAGTTCTTC.

In its sample, this clonotype was seen many times. The chain couples TRBV7-3 to TRBJ2-4; 7 bases are shared with TRBD1. The CDR3 runs to 13 residues. The V gene end was trimmed by 5 bases and the J gene end by 8 bases; junction bases not matched to a gene: 6. CDR1 and CDR2 from the germline V gene are SGHTA and FQGTGA. The CDR3 protein is CASSPGGWDIQYF. The CDR3 coding sequence is TGTGCCAGCAGCCCAGGGGGTTGGGACATTCAGTACTTC.

This clonotype was seen repeatedly, ten times or more. The chain recombines TRBV7-2 with TRBJ1-4; 11 nucleotides match TRBD1. The CDR3 spans 15 residues. Germline loops: CDR1 SGHTA, CDR2 FQGNSA. Trimming took 4 bases from V and 6 from J; bases not matched to a gene: 4. The DNA for the CDR3 is TGTGCCAGCAGCTCGAGGGACAGGGGGGATGAAAAACTGTTTTTT. Protein: CASSSRDRGDEKLFF.

This rearrangement joins TRBV29-1 to TRBJ1-1; 8 bases agree with TRBD1. The CDR3 length is 14 residues. CDR1 SQVTM and CDR2 ANQGSEA come from the germline V gene. The V gene end was trimmed by 3 bases and the J gene end by 5 bases; junction bases not matched to a gene: 8. CDR3 sequence: CSVDPTGERTEAFF. The CDR3 bases are TGCAGCGTTGACCCGACAGGGGAGAGGACTGAAGCTTTCTTT. The full variable domain, with the rest looked up from reference TRBV29-1 and TRBJ1-1, is SAVISQKPSRDICQRGTSLTIQCQVDSQVTMMFWYRQQPGQSLTLIATANQGSEATYESGFVIDKFPISRPNLTFSTLTVSNMSPEDSSIYLCSVDPTGERTEAFFGQGTRLTVV.

The rearrangement joins TRBV9 to TRBJ1-6, with D hard to call. Germline V gives CDR1 SGDLS, CDR2 YYNGEE. V was pared by 0 bases and J by 0 bases, with 7 bases between. CDR3 length: 16 amino acids. For the CDR3, the DNA is TGTGCCAGCAGCGTAGGGGAGGACTCCTATAATTCACCCCTCCACTTT. Translated, it gives CASSVGEDSYNSPLHF.

This clonotype was observed at least ten times. The chain carries TRBV6-1 and TRBJ2-1, with 10 bases that match TRBD2. The junction had 10 bases not matched to a gene; V was cut back by 5 bases and J by 3 bases. CDR1 MNHNS and CDR2 SASEGT come from the germline V gene. CDR3 length equals 17 residues. The CDR3 DNA follows: TGTGCCAGCAGTCTACTAGCGGGGTTTGGTAGCTACAATGAGCAGTTCTTC. It specifies CASSLLAGFGSYNEQFF.

This clonotype appeared many times. The J gene is TRBJ2-3, the V gene TRBV7-2, with no clear D. The CDR3 is 14 amino acids. The V gene's germline CDR1 is SGHTA and CDR2 FQGNSA. V gave up 1 base and J gave up 1 base, with 6 bases separating them. The CDR3 DNA reads as TGTGCCAGCAGCTTAGGGCTACGCACAGATACGCAGTATTTT. Translation: CASSLGLRTDTQYF.

The chain combines TRBV2 with TRBJ2-1; D unresolved. The CDR3 spans 14 residues. Germline V CDR1 and CDR2: SNHLY, FYNNEI. The ends were cut back, 1 base at V and 5 bases at J, with 9 bases in the middle. The CDR3 DNA reads as TGTGCCAGCAGTGAAGTGAGTTTTAACAATGAGCAGTTCTTC. This encodes CASSEVSFNNEQFF.

The rearrangement links TRBV10-3 to TRBJ2-1; maybe TRBD1 (5 bases). V lost 6 bases and J lost 5, with 11 bases in between. Germline V gives CDR1 ENHRY, CDR2 SYGVKD. The CDR3 has 13 amino acids. DNA of the CDR3: TGTGCCATCAGGGTACAGGCGAACAATGAGCAGTTCTTC. Encoded protein: CAIRVQANNEQFF.

This chain links TRBV20-1 with TRBJ2-1, with 8 bases matching TRBD1. CDR1 is DFQATT, CDR2 SNEGSKA, per germline (reference sequence). Trimming cost V 6 bases and J 4 bases; bases outside gene matches: 17. This CDR3 region has 17 residues. The CDR3 reads CSARRGIGTGEYNEQFF. In DNA, the CDR3 is TGCAGTGCACGAAGGGGGATCGGGACAGGCGAATACAATGAGCAGTTCTTC.

V and J are TRBV14 and TRBJ2-5, with 7 bases aligning to TRBD2. The CDR3 has 15 amino acids. The J segment lost 3 bases and the V segment lost 3 bases, leaving 7 bases of the junction unmatched. Germline V CDR1 and CDR2: SGHDN, FVKESK. CDR3 DNA: TGTGCCAGCAGCCACGGGAGGCAGGTGAAAGAGACCCAGTACTTC. It codes for CASSHGRQVKETQYF.

This clonotype was observed many times. This chain joins TRBV7-6 and TRBJ1-1; D is possibly TRBD1 (6 bases). The germline V gene has CDR1 SGHVS and CDR2 FNYEAQ. There are 14 residues in the CDR3. Trimming removed 5 bases from V and 1 base from J, with 11 bases in between. The CDR3 reads CASSPTTGNTEAFF. The CDR3 coding sequence is TGTGCCAGCAGCCCGACGACAGGGAACACTGAAGCTTTCTTT. Looking up the rest from reference TRBV7-6 and TRBJ1-1 gives the full variable domain: GAGVSQSPRYKVTKRGQDVALRCDPISGHVSLYWYRQALGQGPEFLTYFNYEAQQDKSGLPNDRFSAERPEGSISTLTIQRTEQRDSAMYRCASSPTTGNTEAFFGQGTRLTVV.

This chain links TRBV2 with TRBJ1-4; D is uncertain. From germline, CDR1 is SNHLY and CDR2 FYNNEI. V shed 4 bases and J shed 0 bases, with 12 bases lying between them. The CDR3 contains 16 residues. This chain's CDR3 is CASSAWQSATNEKLFF. The DNA of the CDR3 is TGTGCCAGCAGTGCTTGGCAGAGTGCAACTAATGAAAAACTGTTTTTT. Filled out from reference TRBV2 and TRBJ1-4, the complete variable domain reads EPEVTQTPSHQVTQMGQEVILRCVPISNHLYFYWYRQILGQKVEFLVSFYNNEISEKSEIFDDQFSVERPDGSNFTLKIRSTKLEDSAMYFCASSAWQSATNEKLFFGSGTQLSVL.

The table lists this clonotype with a few counts. This chain uses TRBV29-1 with TRBJ2-7, with TRBD2 as a possible D gene (6 bases). Trimming left V 5 bases short and J 3 bases short, with 17 bases between. Per the germline V gene, CDR1 is SQVTM and CDR2 is ANQGSEA. This CDR3 has 14 amino acids. The CDR3 spells CSVYQEGILYEQYF. The CDR3 nucleotides read TGCAGCGTTTATCAGGAGGGAATACTCTACGAGCAGTACTTC.

The chain combines TRBV2 with TRBJ2-7, with D perhaps TRBD2 (5 bases). In germline, CDR1 is SNHLY, CDR2 FYNNEI. The CDR3 is made up of 11 amino acids. V lost 7 bases to trimming and J lost 6 bases, with 10 bases between them. The CDR3 spells CASIAGSEQYF. CDR3 in DNA: TGTGCCAGCATTGCTGGGAGCGAGCAGTACTTC.